This is a list of T cell receptor beta chains from one sample in a study of OX40 agonist ivuxolimab in advanced cancers. TCRdb's table, derived via immunoSEQ multiplex PCR, lists solely in-frame clones and lacks some. This table has about 100,000 clones, 84% appearing once. This sample comprised CD4+ or CD8+ T cells sorted from blood, obtained in a trial of the OX40 agonist ivuxolimab. These receptors came from an adult with an advanced solid tumor such as melanoma, head and neck, liver or kidney cancer. The CDR3 runs from the conserved cysteine through the conserved F or W. The order of the fields is J gene, V gene, D gene, clone size, CDR3 protein, CDR3 DNA. D genes are given only for firm matches. Rows may omit the clone size; those that give it use once, few, many or a size class.

TRBJ2-1,TRBV5-6,-,-,CASGGQGWLF,TGTGCCAGCGGAGGGCAGGGGTGGCTCTTC
TRBJ1-1,TRBV28,TRBD1,-,CASSPPTTGGKAFF,TGTGCCAGCAGTCCACCAACTACAGGGGGGAAAGCTTTCTTT
TRBJ2-7,TRBV9,TRBD1,-,CASSPGTGVYYEQYF,TGTGCCAGCAGCCCCGGGACAGGAGTATACTACGAGCAGTACTTC
TRBJ1-1,TRBV5-1,-,-,CASSLGGQNTEAFF,TGCGCCAGCAGCTTGGGGGGGCAGAACACTGAAGCTTTCTTT
TRBJ2-7,TRBV19,TRBD2,-,CASSWGGLAGDYEQYF,TGTGCCAGTAGTTGGGGGGGGCTAGCGGGAGACTACGAGCAGTACTTC
TRBJ1-1,TRBV6-6,-,-,CASSSGNTEAFF,TGTGCCAGCAGTTCCGGGAACACTGAAGCTTTCTTT
TRBJ2-7,TRBV6-5,-,-,CASSSTPGSYEQYF,TGTGCCAGCAGTTCCACCCCAGGTAGCTACGAGCAGTACTTC
TRBJ1-5,TRBV12-5,-,-,CASGLVVGGAQPQHF,TGTGCTAGTGGTTTGGTCGTGGGTGGCGCTCAGCCCCAGCATTTT
TRBJ1-6,TRBV11-1,-,few,CATPRGRSPLHF,TGTGCCACCCCTAGGGGGAGATCACCCCTCCACTTT
TRBJ1-5,TRBV10-3,-,few,CAISDRGGDQPQHF,TGTGCCATCAGTGACCGGGGGGGCGATCAGCCCCAGCATTTT
TRBJ1-2,TRBV29-1,TRBD1,-,CSVPDGTGSYGYTF,TGCAGCGTCCCCGACGGGACAGGGTCCTATGGCTACACCTTC
TRBJ2-7,TRBV10-3,TRBD2,few,CASSGTSGGSSYEQYF,TGTGCCAGCAGTGGGACTAGCGGGGGCAGCTCCTACGAGCAGTACTTC
TRBJ2-3,TRBV15,TRBD2,medium-sized,CATSSLAGEVDTQYF,TGTGCCACCAGCAGTCTAGCGGGAGAGGTAGATACGCAGTATTTT
TRBJ1-1,TRBV5-8,TRBD1,-,CASSFQTGRATEAFF,TGTGCCAGCAGCTTCCAGACAGGGCGGGCCACTGAAGCTTTCTTT
TRBJ1-1,TRBV4-1,TRBD1,-,CASSHAGGTEAFF,TGCGCCAGCAGCCATGCAGGGGGCACTGAAGCTTTCTTT
TRBJ1-2,TRBV6-1,-,few,CASRTMYGYTF,TGTGCCAGCAGAACCATGTATGGCTACACCTTC
TRBJ2-1,TRBV12-5,TRBD2,few,CASGNPGLARYNEQFF,TGTGCTAGTGGAAACCCCGGACTAGCGCGTTACAATGAGCAGTTCTTC